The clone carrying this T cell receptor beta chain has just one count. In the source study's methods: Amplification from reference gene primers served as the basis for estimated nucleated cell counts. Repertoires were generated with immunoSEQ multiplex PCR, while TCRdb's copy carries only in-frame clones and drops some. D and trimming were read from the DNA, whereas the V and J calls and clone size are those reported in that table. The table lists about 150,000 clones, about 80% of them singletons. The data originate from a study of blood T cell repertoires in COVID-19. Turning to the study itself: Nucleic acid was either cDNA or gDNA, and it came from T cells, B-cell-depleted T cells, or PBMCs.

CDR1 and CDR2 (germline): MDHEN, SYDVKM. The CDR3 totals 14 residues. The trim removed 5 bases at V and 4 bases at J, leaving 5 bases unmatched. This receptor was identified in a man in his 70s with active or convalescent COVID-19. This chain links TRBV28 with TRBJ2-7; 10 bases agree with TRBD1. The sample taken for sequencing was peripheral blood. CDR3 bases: TGTGCCAGCAGTGACAGGGGGCGCAAGTACGAGCAGTACTTC. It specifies CASSDRGRKYEQYF.